This T cell receptor beta chain appears in the sequencing data of a study of human T cells and chemical hapten exposure. Study as a whole: The patients, most of them female, presented with alopecia areata, totalis or universalis. Study-wide results and limits: High-frequency TCRs, those above 1 in 1000, stayed the same after DPC sensitization.

This clonotype was counted ten times or more. Antigen unknown. One end of the junction fails to match germline, which may point to a read error. Germline-derived CDR1 and CDR2 are KGHSH and LQKENI. This CDR3 region has 11 residues. Time point described: patch test 3, about 24 weeks after DPC sensitization. The treatment was: therapeutic diphenylcyclopropenone sensitization with weekly scalp DPC. Suited to DPC and affected by alopecia, the donors ranged from 18 to 70 years old. The study used a library that attached unique molecular identifiers to individual cDNA molecules. A single record per CDR3 protein comes from TCRdb applying MiXCR to the RACE reads. The table records 60,000 to 65,000 distinct CDR3 sequences, approximately 10% of them present only once.

Sequenced material: whole blood, taken in connection with sensitization to the hapten diphenylcyclopropenone (DPC). The J gene is TRBJ2-7, the V gene TRBV18; weak D call: TRBD1 (5 bases). The TCR sequence derives from a woman in her twenties or thirties with alopecia areata. Some clones in this sample may be carry-over from other donors' samples. DNA of the CDR3: TGTGCCAGCTCACCACCGGCAGGGTCGAACTTC. Translation gives CASSPPAGSNF.